This entry describes one T cell receptor beta chain. This clonotype was detected only a few times. The antigen it binds to is not known. There are no base qualities to consult, and no much larger clone falls within one base. Sequencing took place on an Illumina HiSeq 2500. Quantitative 5'-RACE with molecular barcodes was the method used to prepare the TCR beta libraries. In the authors' own workflow: A new computational method, built on a probabilistic model of VDJ rearrangement, was used to identify disease-linked TCR variants. TCRdb trimmed public reads at Q25 via fastp, called clones via MiXCR and kept in-frame beta chains. Here each entry gathers all rows of one CDR3 protein and keeps the most common genes and DNA. The V and J calls and clone size are TCRdb's, not the authors'. A total of about 360,000 distinct CDR3 sequences appear in this sample, approximately 22% of them only once. In total, the top ten clones hold 10% to 15% of the sample.

The data were taken from a study of CD8 T cells in ankylosing spondylitis (dated 2017 in TCRdb). With respect to the entire study: The study profiled T cell receptor beta repertoires in healthy donors and ankylosing spondylitis patients to find disease-linked TCR variants. Samples of peripheral blood were taken, and for ankylosing spondylitis patients, synovial fluid was collected as well. The whole study cohort included about a hundred healthy donors and 20 to 30 ankylosing spondylitis patients.

CDR1 and CDR2, looked up from the germline V gene (reference sequence), are PRHDT and FYEKMQ. The CDR3 contains 16 residues, cysteine and phenylalanine counted. Only CDR3 DNA remains: 48 bases, in frame from the first base. Compared with germline, V lacks 4 bases and J lacks 6 bases; bases without a gene match: 9. Paper-wide results and their limitations: Significant enrichment of the disease-linked clones was reported in matched synovial fluid samples from ankylosing spondylitis patients. The disease-linked clones showed a CD8+ phenotype and occurred at relatively low frequencies in peripheral blood. Some motif variants had previously been reported in the synovial fluid and blood of reactive arthritis patients, which suggests shared mechanisms of disease initiation. Blood from ankylosing spondylitis patients appeared to be characterized by a TCR beta motif made up of several highly homologous amino acid variants.

The rearrangement combines TRBV13 with TRBJ2-1, with TRBD1 identical over 10 junction bases. What was sequenced was blood, either unsorted or a sorted T cell fraction (not recorded which). The source is a male donor with ankylosing spondylitis or in good health (not recorded which). The DNA is as follows: TGTGCCAGCAGCTCGGAGCCGGGACAGGGGTTCAATGAGCAGTTCTTC. The encoded protein is CASSSEPGQGFNEQFF.